This T cell receptor (beta chain) came from a study of T cell repertoires in cytomegalovirus infection. The CDR3 totals 15 residues. V was shortened by 2 bases and J by 6 bases, with 14 bases between the two germline ends. One entry per CDR3 protein results from TCRdb running MiXCR on the reads. The sample holds approximately 750,000 distinct CDR3 sequences; about 40% are singletons and the top ten take about 2.8%. This receptor was obtained from a human donor in good health (CMV status not recorded). Some clones in this sample may be carry-over from other donors' samples. The chain is built from TRBV12-3 or TRBV12-4 and TRBJ1-5; D gene unclear. Sequenced input: PBMCs. CDR3 nucleotide sequence: TGTGCCAGCAGTTTACCGGTGGGGATGGGTCAGCCCCAGCATTTT. Translated, it gives CASSLPVGMGQPQHF.